This TCR beta chain was sequenced in a study of regulatory T cells in long-lasting Graves disease. Study-wide results and limits: Only a small sample size was used, which may have cut accuracy. Persistent Graves' patients showed a TCR diversity that was lower than that of newly diagnosed ones. The study found TRBV28, TRBJ1-2 and TRBJ2-5 favored in persistent disease.

Combining iRepertoire HTBI primers with Arm-PCR of CDR3 regions, the authors built TCR beta libraries. TCRdb used MiXCR to reprocess the multiplex PCR reads, holding one entry per CDR3 protein. The profile shows about 610,000 distinct CDR3 sequences, about 16% of them singletons. Trimming left V 0 bases short and J 9 bases short, with 16 bases between. Germline CDR1 reads SGHRS; CDR2 reads YFSETQ. The CDR3 consists of 14 residues. Specified time point: newly diagnosed GD, antithyroid drugs for less than 3 months. Making the TCR library involved RNA that had been extracted from PBMCs. This clonotype was counted only a few times. Its antigen is not known. The sample was also reused in another study, on T cells in Graves' hyperthyroidism and ophthalmopathy. This second report adds: Most clonotypes that expanded in the thyroid above 0.001 also showed up in blood.

This specimen was peripheral blood mononuclear cells (PBMCs), taken at new diagnosis, from a patient treated with antithyroid drugs. The V gene is TRBV5-1, the J gene TRBJ2-7; possibly TRBD2 for D (6 bases). This sequence was found in a man between 18 and 35 years old with Graves disease. CDR3 nucleotides: TGCGCCAGCAGCTTGGCCCTTCGGGACTGGGGGCAGTACTTC. Residues: CASSLALRDWGQYF.